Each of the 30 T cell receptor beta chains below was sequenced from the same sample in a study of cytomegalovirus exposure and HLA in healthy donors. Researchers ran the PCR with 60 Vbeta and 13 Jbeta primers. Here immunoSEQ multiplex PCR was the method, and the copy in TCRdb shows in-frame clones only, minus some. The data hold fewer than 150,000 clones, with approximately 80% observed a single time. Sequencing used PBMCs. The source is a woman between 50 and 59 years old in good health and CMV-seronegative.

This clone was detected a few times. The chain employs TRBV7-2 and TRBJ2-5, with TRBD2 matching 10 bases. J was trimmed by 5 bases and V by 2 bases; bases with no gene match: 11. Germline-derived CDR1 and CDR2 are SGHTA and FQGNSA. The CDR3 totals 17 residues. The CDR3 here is CASSLPDTTSGEETQYF. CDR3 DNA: TGTGCCAGCAGCTTACCAGACACTACTAGCGGGGAGGAGACCCAGTACTTC.

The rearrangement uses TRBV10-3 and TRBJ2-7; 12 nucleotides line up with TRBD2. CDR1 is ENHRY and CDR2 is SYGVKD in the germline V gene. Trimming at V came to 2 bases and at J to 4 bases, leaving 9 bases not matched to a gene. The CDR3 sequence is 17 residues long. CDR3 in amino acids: CAISELLLAGGPYEQYF. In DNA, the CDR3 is TGTGCCATCAGTGAGCTCCTGCTAGCGGGGGGGCCGTACGAGCAGTACTTC.

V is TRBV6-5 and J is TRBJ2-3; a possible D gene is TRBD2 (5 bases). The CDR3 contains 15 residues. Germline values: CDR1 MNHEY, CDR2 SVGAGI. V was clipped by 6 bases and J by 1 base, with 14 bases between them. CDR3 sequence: CASRGGPGGTDTQYF. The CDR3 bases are TGTGCCAGCAGAGGAGGTCCCGGGGGCACAGATACGCAGTATTTT.

CDR3 sequence: CASTPGTGAYNEQFF. CDR3 bases: TGTGCCAGCACCCCCGGGACAGGGGCCTACAATGAGCAGTTCTTC. The chain uses TRBV27 and TRBJ2-1, with 10 bases fitting TRBD1. Germline CDR1 and CDR2: MNHEY and SMNVEV (reference sequence). J was trimmed by 2 bases and V by 7 bases; bases with no gene match: 5. The CDR3 runs 15 residues.

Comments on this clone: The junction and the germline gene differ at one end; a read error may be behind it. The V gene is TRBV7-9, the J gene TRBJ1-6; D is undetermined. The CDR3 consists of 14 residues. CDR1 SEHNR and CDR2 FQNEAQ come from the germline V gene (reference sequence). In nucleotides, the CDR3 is TGTTCCAGCAGCTTAGCCCCGGGGAATTCACCCCTCCACTTT. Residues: CSSSLAPGNSPLHF.

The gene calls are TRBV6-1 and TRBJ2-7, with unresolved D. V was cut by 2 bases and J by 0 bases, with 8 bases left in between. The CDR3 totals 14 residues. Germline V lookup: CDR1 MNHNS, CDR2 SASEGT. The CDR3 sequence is CASSEWSTSYEQYF. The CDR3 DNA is TGTGCCAGCAGTGAATGGTCTACCTCCTACGAGCAGTACTTC.

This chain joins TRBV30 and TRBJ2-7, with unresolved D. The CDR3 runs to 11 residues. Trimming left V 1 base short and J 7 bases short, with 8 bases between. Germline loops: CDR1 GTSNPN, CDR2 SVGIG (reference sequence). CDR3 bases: TGTGCCTGGAGTGCGGGTGGGGAGCAGTACTTC. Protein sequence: CAWSAGGEQYF.

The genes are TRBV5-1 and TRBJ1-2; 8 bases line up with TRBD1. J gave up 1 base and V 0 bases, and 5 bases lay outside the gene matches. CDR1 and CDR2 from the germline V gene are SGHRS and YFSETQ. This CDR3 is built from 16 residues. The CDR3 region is CASSLGQGTFNYGYTF. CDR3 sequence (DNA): TGCGCCAGCAGCTTGGGACAGGGGACCTTTAACTATGGCTACACCTTC.

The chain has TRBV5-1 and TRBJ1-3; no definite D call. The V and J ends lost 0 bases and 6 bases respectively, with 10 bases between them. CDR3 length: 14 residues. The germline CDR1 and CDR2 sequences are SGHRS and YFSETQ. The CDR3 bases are TGCGCCAGCAGCTTGGATATGGAGGAAAACACCATATATTTT. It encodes CASSLDMEENTIYF.

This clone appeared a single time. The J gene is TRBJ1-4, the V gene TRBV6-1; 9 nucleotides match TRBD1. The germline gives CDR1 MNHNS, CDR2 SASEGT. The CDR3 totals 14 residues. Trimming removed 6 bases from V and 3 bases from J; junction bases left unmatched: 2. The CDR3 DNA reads TGTGCCAGCAGGACAGGGGGTTCTAATGAAAAACTGTTTTTT. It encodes CASRTGGSNEKLFF.

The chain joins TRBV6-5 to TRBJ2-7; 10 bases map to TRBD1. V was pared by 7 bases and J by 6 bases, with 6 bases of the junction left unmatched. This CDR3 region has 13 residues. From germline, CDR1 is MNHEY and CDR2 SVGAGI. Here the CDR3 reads CASTPGTGVEQYF. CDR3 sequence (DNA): TGTGCCAGCACTCCCGGGACAGGGGTCGAGCAGTACTTC.

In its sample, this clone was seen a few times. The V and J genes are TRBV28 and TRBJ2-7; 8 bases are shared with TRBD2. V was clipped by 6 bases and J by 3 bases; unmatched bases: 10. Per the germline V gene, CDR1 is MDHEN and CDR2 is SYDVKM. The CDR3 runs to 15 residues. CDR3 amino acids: CASRPNSGVLYEQYF. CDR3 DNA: TGTGCCAGCAGACCAAATAGCGGGGTACTCTACGAGCAGTACTTC.

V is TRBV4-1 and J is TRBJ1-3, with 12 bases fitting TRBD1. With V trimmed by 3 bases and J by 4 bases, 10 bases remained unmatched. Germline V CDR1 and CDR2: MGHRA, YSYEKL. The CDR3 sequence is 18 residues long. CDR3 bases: TGCGCCAGCAGCCATCCGGGACAGGGGGCGCTTGTAGGAAACACCATATATTTT. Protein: CASSHPGQGALVGNTIYF.

The CDR3 here is CASSERTGGEAFF. CDR3 bases: TGCGCCAGCAGTGAGAGGACAGGGGGTGAAGCTTTCTTT. The J gene is TRBJ1-1, the V gene TRBV10-1; 10 bases fit TRBD1. The CDR3 consists of 13 residues. With V trimmed by 2 bases and J by 7 bases, 1 base remained unmatched. Germline loops: CDR1 WNHNN, CDR2 SYGVQD (reference sequence).

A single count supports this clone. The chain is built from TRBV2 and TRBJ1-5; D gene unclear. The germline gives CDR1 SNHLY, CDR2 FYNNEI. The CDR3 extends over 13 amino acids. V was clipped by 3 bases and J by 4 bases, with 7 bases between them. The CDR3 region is CASSDFRNQPQHF. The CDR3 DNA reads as TGTGCCAGCAGTGACTTCAGGAATCAGCCCCAGCATTTT. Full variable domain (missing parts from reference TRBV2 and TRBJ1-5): EPEVTQTPSHQVTQMGQEVILRCVPISNHLYFYWYRQILGQKVEFLVSFYNNEISEKSEIFDDQFSVERPDGSNFTLKIRSTKLEDSAMYFCASSDFRNQPQHFGDGTRLSIL.

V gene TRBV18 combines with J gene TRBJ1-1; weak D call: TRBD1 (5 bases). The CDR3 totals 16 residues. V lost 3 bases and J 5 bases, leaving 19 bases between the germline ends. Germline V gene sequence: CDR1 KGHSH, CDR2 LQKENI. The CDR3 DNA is TGTGCCAGCTCACCGGAGGGGCCCGGGAGTGGGACTGAAGCTTTCTTT. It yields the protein CASSPEGPGSGTEAFF.

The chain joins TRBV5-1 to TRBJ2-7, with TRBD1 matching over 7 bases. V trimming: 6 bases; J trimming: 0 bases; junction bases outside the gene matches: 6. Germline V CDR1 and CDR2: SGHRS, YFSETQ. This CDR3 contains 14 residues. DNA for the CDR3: TGCGCCAGCACACAGGGGACCTACTCCTACGAGCAGTACTTC. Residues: CASTQGTYSYEQYF. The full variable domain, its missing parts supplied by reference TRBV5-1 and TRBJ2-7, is KAGVTQTPRYLIKTRGQQVTLSCSPISGHRSVSWYQQTPGQGLQFLFEYFSETQRNKGNFPGRFSGRQFSNSRSEMNVSTLELGDSALYLCASTQGTYSYEQYFGPGTRLTVT.

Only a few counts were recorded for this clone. The CDR3 nucleotides read TGTGCCAGCTCACCACCTTTGCGGGGGGGCCTTGACGGATGGTTGGCAGATACGCAGTATTTT. Protein sequence: CASSPPLRGGLDGWLADTQYF. This chain links TRBV18 with TRBJ2-3; 9 nucleotides line up with TRBD2. The CDR3 is 21 residues long. Germline-derived CDR1 and CDR2 are KGHSH and LQKENI. The J segment lost 4 bases and the V segment lost 0 bases, leaving 20 bases of the junction unmatched.

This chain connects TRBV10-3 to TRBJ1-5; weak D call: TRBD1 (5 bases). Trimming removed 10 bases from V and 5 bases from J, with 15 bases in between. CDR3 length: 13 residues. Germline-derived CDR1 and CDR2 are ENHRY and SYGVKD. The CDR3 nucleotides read TGTGCCACTAAGACAGAGCCGGATCAGCCCCAGCATTTT. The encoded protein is CATKTEPDQPQHF.

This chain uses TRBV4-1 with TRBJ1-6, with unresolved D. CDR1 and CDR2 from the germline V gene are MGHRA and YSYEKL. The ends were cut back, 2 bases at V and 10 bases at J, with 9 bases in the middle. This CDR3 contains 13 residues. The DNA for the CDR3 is TGCGCCAGCAGCCAAACACCTTACTCACCCCTCCACTTT. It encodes CASSQTPYSPLHF.

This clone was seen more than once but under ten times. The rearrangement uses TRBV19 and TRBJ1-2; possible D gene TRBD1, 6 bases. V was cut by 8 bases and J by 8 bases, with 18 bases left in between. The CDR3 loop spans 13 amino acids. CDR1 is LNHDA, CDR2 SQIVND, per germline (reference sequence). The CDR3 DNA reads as TGTGCCAGTGGGCCAGGGACATTGGGAGGCTACACCTTC. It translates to CASGPGTLGGYTF.

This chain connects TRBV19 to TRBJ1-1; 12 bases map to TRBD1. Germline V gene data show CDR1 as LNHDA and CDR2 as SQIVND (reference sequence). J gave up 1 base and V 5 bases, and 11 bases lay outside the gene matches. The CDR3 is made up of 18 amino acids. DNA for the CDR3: TGTGCCAGTAGTGCCTCCGGGACAGGGGGCTACAAGAACACTGAAGCTTTCTTT. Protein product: CASSASGTGGYKNTEAFF. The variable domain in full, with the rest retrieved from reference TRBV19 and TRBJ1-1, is DGGITQSPKYLFRKEGQNVTLSCEQNLNHDAMYWYRQDPGQGLRLIYYSQIVNDFQKGDIAEGYSVSREKKESFPLTVTSAQKNPTAFYLCASSASGTGGYKNTEAFFGQGTRLTVV.

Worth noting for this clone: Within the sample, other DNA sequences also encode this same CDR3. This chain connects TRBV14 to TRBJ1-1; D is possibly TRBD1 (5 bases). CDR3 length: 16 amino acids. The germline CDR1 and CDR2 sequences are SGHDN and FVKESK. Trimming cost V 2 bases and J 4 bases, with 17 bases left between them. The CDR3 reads CASSQTTQVVGTEAFF. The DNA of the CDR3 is TGTGCCAGCAGCCAAACCACACAGGTAGTGGGCACTGAAGCTTTCTTT.

The CDR3: CAISRDIDGYTF. The CDR3 DNA reads TGTGCCATCAGCCGGGACATCGATGGCTACACCTTC. The chain uses TRBV10-3 and TRBJ1-2; possible D gene TRBD1, 6 bases. Germline CDR1 is ENHRY and CDR2 is SYGVKD. Trimming pared 6 bases from V and 6 bases from J, leaving 11 bases between. This CDR3 region has 12 residues.

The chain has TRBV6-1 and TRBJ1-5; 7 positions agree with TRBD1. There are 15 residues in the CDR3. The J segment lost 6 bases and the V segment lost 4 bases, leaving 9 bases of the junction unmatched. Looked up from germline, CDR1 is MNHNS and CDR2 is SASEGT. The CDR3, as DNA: TGTGCCAGCAGTGGAGGTAGGGGGCTGACTCAGCCCCAGCATTTT. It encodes CASSGGRGLTQPQHF.

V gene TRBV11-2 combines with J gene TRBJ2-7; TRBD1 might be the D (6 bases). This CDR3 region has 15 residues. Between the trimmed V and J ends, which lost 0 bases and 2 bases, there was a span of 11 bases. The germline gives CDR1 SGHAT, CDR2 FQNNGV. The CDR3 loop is CASSLEQGRTYEQYF. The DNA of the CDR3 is TGTGCCAGCAGCTTAGAACAGGGTAGAACCTACGAGCAGTACTTC.

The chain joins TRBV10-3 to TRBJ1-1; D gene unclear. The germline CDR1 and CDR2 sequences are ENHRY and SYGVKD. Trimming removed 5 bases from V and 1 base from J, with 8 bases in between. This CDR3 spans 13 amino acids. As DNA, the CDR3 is TGTGCCATCAGTTCCAAAGCGAACACTGAAGCTTTCTTT. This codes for CAISSKANTEAFF.

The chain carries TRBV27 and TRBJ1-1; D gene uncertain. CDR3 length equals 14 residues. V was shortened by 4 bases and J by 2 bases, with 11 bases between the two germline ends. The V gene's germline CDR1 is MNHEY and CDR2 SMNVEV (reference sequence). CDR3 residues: CASSSLGGNTEAFF. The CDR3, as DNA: TGTGCCAGCAGTTCATTGGGAGGTAACACTGAAGCTTTCTTT.

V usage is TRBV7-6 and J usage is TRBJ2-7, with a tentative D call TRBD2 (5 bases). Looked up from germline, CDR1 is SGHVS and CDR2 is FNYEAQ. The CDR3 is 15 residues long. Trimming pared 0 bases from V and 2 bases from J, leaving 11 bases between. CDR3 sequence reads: CASSLARTHPYEQYF. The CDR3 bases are TGTGCCAGCAGCTTAGCTCGGACTCATCCCTACGAGCAGTACTTC.

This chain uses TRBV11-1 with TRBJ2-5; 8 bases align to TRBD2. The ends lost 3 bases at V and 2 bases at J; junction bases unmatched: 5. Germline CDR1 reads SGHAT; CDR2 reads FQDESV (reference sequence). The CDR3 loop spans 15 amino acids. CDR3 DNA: TGTGCCAGCAGCTTTTACGGGGGGGTACAAGAGACCCAGTACTTC. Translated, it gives CASSFYGGVQETQYF.